This T cell receptor beta chain comes out of a study of T cell responses to AZD1222 COVID-19 vaccine. Overall study results and limits: Repertoire sampling happened only post peak T cell response. Compared with day 0, the breadth and depth of the Spike-specific TCR repertoire rose significantly after two doses of AZD1222. The CD4 TCRs associated with vaccination extended across spike and predominated at 160-218 and 743-854.

As regards this clone: Its antigen is still unknown.

Clones were sequenced by immunoSEQ multiplex PCR, and TCRdb holds only the in-frame ones, with some missing. The sample holds fewer than 150,000 clones; under 85% are singletons and the top ten take approximately 5.9%. CDR1 and CDR2 (germline): SQVTM, ANQGSEA. This CDR3 has 18 residues. The V gene end was trimmed by 0 bases and the J gene end by 5 bases; junction bases not matched to a gene: 14. This TCR came from an adult in good health. This specimen consisted of peripheral blood, obtained on day 0 of AZD1222 vaccination. This chain joins TRBV29-1 and TRBJ1-2; TRBD1 matches at 11 bases. The CDR3 protein is CSVEDMRTGGAQDYGYTF. The CDR3 nucleotides read TGCAGCGTTGAAGATATGCGGACAGGGGGCGCGCAGGATTATGGCTACACCTTC.